This T cell receptor (beta chain) was sequenced during a study of response to subunit inactivated influenza vaccine. Study-level points and caveats: That few new T cells are recruited by each seasonal influenza vaccination was the authors' suggestion.

With respect to this clonotype: Its specificity is unknown.

TCRdb processed the RT-PCR reads anew with MiXCR; each CDR3 protein has one entry. The repertoire holds 450,000 to 700,000 distinct CDR3 sequences, with 14% as singletons. The CDR3 runs to 13 residues. V lost 5 bases and J lost 2, with 9 bases in between. Sequencing was performed on PBMCs from blood, taken roughly 12 days after vaccination. The V call is TRBV12-3 or TRBV12-4, the J call TRBJ1-1; TRBD1 is a possible D gene (5 bases). This TCR was sampled from a man aged 45-65 years who received an inactivated influenza vaccine. CDR3 protein: CASSNGGNTEAFF. CDR3 DNA sequence: TGTGCCAGCAGTAATGGGGGTAACACTGAAGCTTTCTTT.